The entry that follows covers one T cell receptor beta chain sequence. This sample was included in a study of blood T cell repertoires in COVID-19. Study background: There were acute and convalescent COVID-19 samples, and they came from the United States, Italy and Spain.

This CDR3 comprises 15 residues. The germline CDR1 and CDR2 sequences are SGHRS and YFSETQ. With 4 bases clipped from V and 2 bases from J, the junction kept 5 bases outside the gene matches. TCRdb's table, derived via immunoSEQ multiplex PCR, lists solely in-frame clones and lacks some. The table has approximately 37,000 clones, approximately 89% seen once. The TCR sequence derives from a man between 60 and 75 years old with active or convalescent COVID-19. V usage is TRBV5-1 and J usage is TRBJ2-5, with 10 nucleotides matching TRBD2. The sequencing input was peripheral blood. The CDR3 here is CASSVSGGNQETQYF. CDR3 DNA: TGCGCCAGCAGCGTTAGCGGGGGGAATCAAGAGACCCAGTACTTC.